The sequence of this T cell receptor beta chain was determined in a study of T cells in Graves' hyperthyroidism and ophthalmopathy. This CDR3 spans 14 amino acids. V was trimmed by 6 bases and J by 3 bases, leaving 12 bases between them. In germline, CDR1 is SGHTA, CDR2 FQGNSA. What was amplified from RNA transcripts were TCR beta CDR3 regions. HTBI primers were employed in a first-round RT-PCR of the TCR CDR3. TCRdb fed the multiplex PCR reads into MiXCR, producing one record per CDR3 protein. The data show 600,000 or so distinct CDR3 sequences, with approximately 14% seen just once and approximately 13% held by the top ten.

This chain uses TRBV7-2 with TRBJ1-5; weak D call: TRBD1 (5 bases). Material: blood. This receptor was obtained from a woman aged 45-65 years with Graves' ophthalmopathy. The CDR3 region is CASSRDRNNQPQHF. Here the CDR3 DNA reads TGTGCCAGCAGTAGAGACAGAAACAATCAGCCCCAGCATTTT.